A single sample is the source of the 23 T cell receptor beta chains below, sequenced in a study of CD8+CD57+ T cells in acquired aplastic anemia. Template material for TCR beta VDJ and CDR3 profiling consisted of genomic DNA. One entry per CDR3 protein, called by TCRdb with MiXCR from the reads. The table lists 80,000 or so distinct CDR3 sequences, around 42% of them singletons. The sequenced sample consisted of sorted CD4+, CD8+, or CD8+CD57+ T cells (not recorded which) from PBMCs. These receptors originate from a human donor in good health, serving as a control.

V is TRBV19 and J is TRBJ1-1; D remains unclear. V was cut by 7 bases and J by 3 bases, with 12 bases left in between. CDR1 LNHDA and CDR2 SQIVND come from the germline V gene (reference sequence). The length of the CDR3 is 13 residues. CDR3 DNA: TGTGCCAGTAAGGCAGCCCCTCACACTGAAGCTTTCTTT. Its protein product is CASKAAPHTEAFF.

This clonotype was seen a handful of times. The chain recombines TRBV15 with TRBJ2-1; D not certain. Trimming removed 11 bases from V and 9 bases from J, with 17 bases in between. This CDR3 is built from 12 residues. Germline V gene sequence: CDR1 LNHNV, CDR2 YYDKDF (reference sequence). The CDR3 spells CAGSRVGFEQFF. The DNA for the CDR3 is TGTGCCGGCAGCAGAGTTGGCTTTGAGCAGTTCTTC.

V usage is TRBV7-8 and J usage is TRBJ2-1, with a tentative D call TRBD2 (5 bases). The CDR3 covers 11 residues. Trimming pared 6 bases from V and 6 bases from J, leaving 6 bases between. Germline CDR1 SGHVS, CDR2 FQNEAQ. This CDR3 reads CASRRANEQFF. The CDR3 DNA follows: TGTGCCAGCAGGAGGGCCAATGAGCAGTTCTTC.

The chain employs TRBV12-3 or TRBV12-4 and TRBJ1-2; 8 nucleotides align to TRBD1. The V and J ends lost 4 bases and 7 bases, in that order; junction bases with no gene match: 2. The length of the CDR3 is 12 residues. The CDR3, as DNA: TGTGCCAGCAGTTCAGGGGGCTCTGGCTACACCTTC. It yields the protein CASSSGGSGYTF.

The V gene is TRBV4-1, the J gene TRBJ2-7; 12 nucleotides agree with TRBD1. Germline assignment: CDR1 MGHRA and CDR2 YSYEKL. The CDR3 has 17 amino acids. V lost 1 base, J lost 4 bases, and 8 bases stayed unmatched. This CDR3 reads CASSQVAPGQGAYEQYF. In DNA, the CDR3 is TGCGCCAGCAGCCAAGTCGCCCCGGGACAGGGGGCTTACGAGCAGTACTTC.

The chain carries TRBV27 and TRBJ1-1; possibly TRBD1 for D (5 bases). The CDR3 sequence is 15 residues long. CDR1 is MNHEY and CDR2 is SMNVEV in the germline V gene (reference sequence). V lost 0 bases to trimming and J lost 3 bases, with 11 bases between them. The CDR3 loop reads CASSLSAGGYTEAFF. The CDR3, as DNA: TGTGCCAGCAGTTTATCCGCGGGGGGGTACACTGAAGCTTTCTTT.

CDR3 amino acids: CASSGNRGSYNEHF. The CDR3 nucleotides are TGTGCCAGCAGCGGAAACAGGGGTTCCTACAATGAGCATTTT. The V call is TRBV9, the J call TRBJ1-5; 7 nucleotides align to TRBD1. V dropped 3 bases and J dropped 14; count of bases not matched to a gene: 14. From germline, CDR1 is SGDLS and CDR2 YYNGEE. This CDR3 region has 14 residues.

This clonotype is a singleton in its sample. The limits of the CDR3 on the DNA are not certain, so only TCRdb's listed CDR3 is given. This CDR3 is CASSPSDSVNYGYTFGSGGHIQYF. This chain uses TRBV4-1 with TRBJ2-4; TRBD2, the table's D call, lacks a check against the DNA. Ends included, the CDR3 has 24 residues. CDR1 is MGHRA and CDR2 is YSYEKL in the germline V gene.

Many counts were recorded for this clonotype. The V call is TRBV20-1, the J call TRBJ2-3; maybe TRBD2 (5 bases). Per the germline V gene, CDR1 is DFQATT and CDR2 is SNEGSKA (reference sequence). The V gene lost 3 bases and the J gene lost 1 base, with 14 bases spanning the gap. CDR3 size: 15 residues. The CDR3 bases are TGCAGTGCTAGCGAAACTAGAAGCGGCACAGATACGCAGTATTTT. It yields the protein CSASETRSGTDTQYF.

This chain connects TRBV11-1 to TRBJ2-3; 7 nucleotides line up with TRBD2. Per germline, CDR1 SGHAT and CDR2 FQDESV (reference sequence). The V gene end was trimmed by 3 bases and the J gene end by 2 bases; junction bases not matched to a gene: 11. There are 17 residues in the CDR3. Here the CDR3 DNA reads TGTGCCAGCAGCTTGATCTCAGTGCGGGAGAACACAGATACGCAGTATTTT. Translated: CASSLISVRENTDTQYF.

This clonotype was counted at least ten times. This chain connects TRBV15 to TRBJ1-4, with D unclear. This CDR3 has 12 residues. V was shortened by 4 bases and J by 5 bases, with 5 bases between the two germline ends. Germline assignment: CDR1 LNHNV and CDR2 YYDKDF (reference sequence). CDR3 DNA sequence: TGTGCCACCAGCACGGAGAATGAAAAACTGTTTTTT. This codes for CATSTENEKLFF.

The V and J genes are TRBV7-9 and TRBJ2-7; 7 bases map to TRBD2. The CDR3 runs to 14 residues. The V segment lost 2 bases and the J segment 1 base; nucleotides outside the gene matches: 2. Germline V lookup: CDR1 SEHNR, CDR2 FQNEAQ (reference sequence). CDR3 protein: CASSLYGGSYEQYF. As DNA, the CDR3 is TGTGCCAGCAGCTTATACGGGGGGTCCTACGAGCAGTACTTC.

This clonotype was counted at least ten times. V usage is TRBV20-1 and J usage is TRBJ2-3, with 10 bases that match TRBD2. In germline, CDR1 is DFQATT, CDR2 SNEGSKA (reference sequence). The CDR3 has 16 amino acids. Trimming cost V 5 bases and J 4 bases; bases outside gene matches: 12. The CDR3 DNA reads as TGCAGTGCTGGCCGGCTAGCGGGAGTTGGCGCAGATACGCAGTATTTT. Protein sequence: CSAGRLAGVGADTQYF.

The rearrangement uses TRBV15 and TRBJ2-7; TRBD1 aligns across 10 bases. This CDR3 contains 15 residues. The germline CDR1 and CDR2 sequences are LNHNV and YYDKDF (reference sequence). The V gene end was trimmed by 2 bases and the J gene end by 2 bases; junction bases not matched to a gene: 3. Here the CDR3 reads CATSRSGQGTYEQYF. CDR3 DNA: TGTGCCACCAGCAGATCGGGACAGGGGACCTACGAGCAGTACTTC.

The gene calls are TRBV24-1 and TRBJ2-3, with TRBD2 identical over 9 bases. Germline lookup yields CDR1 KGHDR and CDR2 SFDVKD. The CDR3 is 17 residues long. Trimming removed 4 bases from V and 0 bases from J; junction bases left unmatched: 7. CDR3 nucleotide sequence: TGTGCCACCAGTGACCCTGCTAGCGGGGAGAGCACAGATACGCAGTATTTT. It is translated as CATSDPASGESTDTQYF.

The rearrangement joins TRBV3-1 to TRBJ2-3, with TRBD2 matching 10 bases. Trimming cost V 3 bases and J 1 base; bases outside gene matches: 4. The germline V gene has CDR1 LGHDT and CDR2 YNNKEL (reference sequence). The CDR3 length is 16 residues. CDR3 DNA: TGTGCCAGCAGCCATCCCGGGACTAGCGGCACAGATACGCAGTATTTT. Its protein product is CASSHPGTSGTDTQYF.

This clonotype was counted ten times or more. Written as DNA, the CDR3 is TGTGCCAGCAGTGGACAGGAAAGAAACACCATATATTTT. It is translated as CASSGQERNTIYF. This chain connects TRBV2 to TRBJ1-3; the D gene is possibly TRBD1 (6 bases). Germline CDR1 is SNHLY and CDR2 is FYNNEI. This CDR3 has 13 amino acids. V lost 4 bases and J lost 5, with 9 bases in between.

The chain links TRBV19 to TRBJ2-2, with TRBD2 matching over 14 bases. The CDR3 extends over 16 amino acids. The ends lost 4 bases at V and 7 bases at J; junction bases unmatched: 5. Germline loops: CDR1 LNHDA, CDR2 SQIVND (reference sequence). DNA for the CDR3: TGTGCCAGTAGTACAGGGACTAGCGGGAGAGTCGGGGAGCTGTTTTTT. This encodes CASSTGTSGRVGELFF.

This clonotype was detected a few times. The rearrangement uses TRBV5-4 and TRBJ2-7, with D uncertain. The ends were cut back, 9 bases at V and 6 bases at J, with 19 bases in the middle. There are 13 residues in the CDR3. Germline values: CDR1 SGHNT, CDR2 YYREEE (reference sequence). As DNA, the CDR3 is TGTGCCACCCAGCAACGACCTAGTCTCGAGCAGTACTTC. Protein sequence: CATQQRPSLEQYF.

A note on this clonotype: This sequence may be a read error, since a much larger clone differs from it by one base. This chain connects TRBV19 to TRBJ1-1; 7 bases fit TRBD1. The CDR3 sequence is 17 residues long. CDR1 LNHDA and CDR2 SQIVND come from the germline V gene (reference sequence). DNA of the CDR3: TGTGCCAGTAGTATAGTTAAGGGGGCCAGGGCGAACACTAAAGCTTTCTTT. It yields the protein CASSIVKGARANTKAFF.

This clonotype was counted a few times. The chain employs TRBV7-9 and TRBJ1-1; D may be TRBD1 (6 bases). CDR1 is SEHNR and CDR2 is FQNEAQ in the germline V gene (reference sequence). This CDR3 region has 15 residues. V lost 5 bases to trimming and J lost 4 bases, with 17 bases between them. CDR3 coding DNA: TGTGCCAGCAGCGAGGACACCCAGGGGTTCACTGAAGCTTTCTTT. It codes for CASSEDTQGFTEAFF.

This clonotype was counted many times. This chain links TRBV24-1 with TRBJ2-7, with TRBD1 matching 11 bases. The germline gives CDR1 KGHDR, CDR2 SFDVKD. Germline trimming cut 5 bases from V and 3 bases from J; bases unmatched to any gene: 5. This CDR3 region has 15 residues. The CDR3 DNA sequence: TGTGCCACCAGTGCCTGGGGGACAGGGGGCTACGAGCAGTACTTC. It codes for CATSAWGTGGYEQYF.

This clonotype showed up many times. DNA for the CDR3: TGCAGTGCTAGCCCGGGGGGTGTAACCCAAGAGACCCAGTACTTC. This gives the protein CSASPGGVTQETQYF. V and J are TRBV20-1 and TRBJ2-5; 7 bases line up with TRBD2. The CDR3 contains 15 residues. In germline, CDR1 is DFQATT, CDR2 SNEGSKA (reference sequence). Trimming cost V 3 bases and J 1 base; bases outside gene matches: 8.